Listed below are T cell receptor beta chains from one sample, sequenced in a study of vaccination effects on CD4 cells after COVID-19. These receptors lack a known antigen. Clones were sequenced by immunoSEQ multiplex PCR, and TCRdb holds only the in-frame ones, with some missing. The repertoire holds 30,000 or so clones, with around two thirds as singletons. Material: CD4+ T cells from PBMCs cultured without peptide, obtained before COVID-19 vaccination. The receptors shown here come from a human donor who received a COVID-19 vaccine. CDR3s include the opening cysteine and the closing phenylalanine or tryptophan. A D gene is named only where the DNA matches it firmly. Clone size, where shown, is once, few, many, or a class for clones that have expanded.

d_call: NA; clone_size: NA; v_call: TRBV18; j_call: TRBJ1-1; cdr3_nt: TGTGCCAGCTCACCCCCAATCCAACTTAGAAGAGAGCACACTGAAGCTTTCTTT; cdr3_aa: CASSPPIQLRREHTEAFF
d_call: NA; clone_size: NA; v_call: TRBV7-8; j_call: TRBJ2-3; cdr3_nt: TGTGCCAGCAGTCAACCGCGGGGCTACGGGGAGGATACGCAGTATTTT; cdr3_aa: CASSQPRGYGEDTQYF
d_call: NA; clone_size: NA; v_call: TRBV30; j_call: TRBJ2-7; cdr3_nt: TGTGCCTGGAGTGTAGGGGGGGAGGACGAGCAGTACTTC; cdr3_aa: CAWSVGGEDEQYF
d_call: NA; clone_size: NA; v_call: TRBV21-1; j_call: TRBJ2-2; cdr3_nt: TGTGCCAGCAGCAAAAGGTTTCGGGGGGGCACCGGGGAGCTGTTTTTT; cdr3_aa: CASSKRFRGGTGELFF
d_call: TRBD1; clone_size: NA; v_call: TRBV2; j_call: TRBJ1-2; cdr3_nt: TGTGCCAGCAGCAACCACCTCGGGACAGGGGTTGGCTACACCTTC; cdr3_aa: CASSNHLGTGVGYTF
d_call: NA; clone_size: NA; v_call: TRBV3-1/TRBV3-2; j_call: TRBJ2-1; cdr3_nt: TGTGCCAGCAGCCAAGGGACAGCCTACAATGAGCAGTTCTTC; cdr3_aa: CASSQGTAYNEQFF
d_call: TRBD2; clone_size: NA; v_call: TRBV19; j_call: TRBJ2-3; cdr3_nt: TGTGCCAGTAGTATAGAGGCTAGCGGGGCGCAAGCTAGCACAGATACGCAGTATTTT; cdr3_aa: CASSIEASGAQASTDTQYF
d_call: NA; clone_size: NA; v_call: TRBV6-5; j_call: TRBJ1-6; cdr3_nt: TGTGCCAGCAGAATAGGGGGTATCTATAATTCACCCCTCCACTTT; cdr3_aa: CASRIGGIYNSPLHF
d_call: NA; clone_size: NA; v_call: TRBV6-5; j_call: TRBJ1-2; cdr3_nt: TGTGCCAGCAGGGAGGTGATGGGTGGTGCCTATGGCTACACCTTC; cdr3_aa: CASREVMGGAYGYTF
d_call: TRBD1; clone_size: NA; v_call: TRBV3-1/TRBV3-2; j_call: TRBJ1-2; cdr3_nt: TGTGCCAGCAGCCACCGACAGGGTGGGGATGGCTACACCTTC; cdr3_aa: CASSHRQGGDGYTF
d_call: NA; clone_size: few; v_call: TRBV24-1; j_call: TRBJ2-5; cdr3_nt: TGTGCCACCAGTGATACAACTGTCCAAGAGACCCAGTACTTC; cdr3_aa: CATSDTTVQETQYF
d_call: NA; clone_size: NA; v_call: TRBV6-4; j_call: TRBJ1-5; cdr3_nt: TGTGCCAGCAGTGAAGGGGACAATCAGCCCCAGCATTTT; cdr3_aa: CASSEGDNQPQHF
d_call: NA; clone_size: NA; v_call: TRBV5-4; j_call: TRBJ2-7; cdr3_nt: TGTGCCAGCAGCTTCCCCAATCGCCCCTACGAGCAGTACTTC; cdr3_aa: CASSFPNRPYEQYF
d_call: TRBD2; clone_size: NA; v_call: TRBV30; j_call: TRBJ2-1; cdr3_nt: TGTGCCTGGAGTGTACTCGGGGGGGGATACAATGAGCAGTTCTTC; cdr3_aa: CAWSVLGGGYNEQFF
d_call: NA; clone_size: few; v_call: TRBV5-8; j_call: TRBJ1-2; cdr3_nt: TGTGCCAGCAGCTTACCGGGCCGCAACTATGGCTACACCTTC; cdr3_aa: CASSLPGRNYGYTF
d_call: NA; clone_size: NA; v_call: TRBV25-1; j_call: TRBJ1-2; cdr3_nt: TGTGCCAGCAGGGGGACCGGGACACTTTATGGCTACACCTTC; cdr3_aa: CASRGTGTLYGYTF